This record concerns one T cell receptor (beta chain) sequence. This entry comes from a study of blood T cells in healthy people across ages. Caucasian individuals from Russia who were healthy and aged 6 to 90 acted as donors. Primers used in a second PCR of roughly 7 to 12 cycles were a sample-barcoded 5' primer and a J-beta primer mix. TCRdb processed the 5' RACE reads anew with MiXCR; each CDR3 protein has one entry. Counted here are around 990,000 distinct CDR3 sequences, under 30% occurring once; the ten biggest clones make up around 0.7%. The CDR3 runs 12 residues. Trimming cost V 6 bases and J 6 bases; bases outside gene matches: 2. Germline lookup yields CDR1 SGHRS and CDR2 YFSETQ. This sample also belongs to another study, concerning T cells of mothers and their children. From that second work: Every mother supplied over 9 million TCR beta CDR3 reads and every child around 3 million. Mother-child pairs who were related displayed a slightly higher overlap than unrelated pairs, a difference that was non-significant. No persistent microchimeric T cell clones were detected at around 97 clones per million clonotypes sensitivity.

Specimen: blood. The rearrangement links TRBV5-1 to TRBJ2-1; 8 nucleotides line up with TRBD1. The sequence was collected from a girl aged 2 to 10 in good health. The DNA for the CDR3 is TGCGCCAGCACAGGGGGCTTCAATGAGCAGTTCTTC. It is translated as CASTGGFNEQFF.